The 30 T cell receptor beta chains below come from one sample, sequenced in a study of T cell repertoires in aging, cancer and after chemotherapy. A mixed TRB-A/B primer pool amplified rearranged TRB by multiplex touch-down PCR. TCRdb fed the multiplex PCR reads into MiXCR, producing one record per CDR3 protein. The table has some 10,000 distinct CDR3 sequences, about 36% seen once. The template was genomic DNA from peripheral blood, not RNA. The specimen sequenced was blood. The source of these receptors is a human donor in good health.

The V gene is TRBV7-6, the J gene TRBJ2-7; 11 bases map to TRBD2. V trimming: 7 bases; J trimming: 3 bases; junction bases outside the gene matches: 5. The CDR3 is 14 residues long. Germline values: CDR1 SGHVS, CDR2 FNYEAQ. The CDR3 DNA sequence: TGTGCCAGCACCCAACTAGCGGGAGTCTACGAGCAGTACTTC. It is translated as CASTQLAGVYEQYF.

This clonotype has just a few counts. CDR3 amino acids: CASKSGRAVGELFF. In DNA form, the CDR3 reads TGTGCCAGCAAGAGCGGGAGGGCCGTCGGGGAGCTGTTTTTT. The chain links TRBV12-3 or TRBV12-4 to TRBJ2-2, with 10 bases that match TRBD2. This CDR3 contains 14 residues. The trim removed 7 bases at V and 7 bases at J, leaving 6 bases unmatched.

J is TRBJ1-6 and V is TRBV27; D call uncertain. The CDR3 is 14 amino acids. Germline CDR1 MNHEY, CDR2 SMNVEV (reference sequence). Trimming took off 3 bases at V and 0 bases at J, with 3 bases between the two ends. CDR3 DNA: TGTGCCAGCAGTTTCTTCTCCTATAATTCACCCCTCCACTTT. Translated, it gives CASSFFSYNSPLHF.

The V call is TRBV27, the J call TRBJ2-3; D gene unclear. With 2 bases removed from V and 3 bases from J, the gap between germline ends came to 12 bases. Germline V gene lookup returns CDR1 MNHEY and CDR2 SMNVEV (reference sequence). The CDR3 has 15 residues. The CDR3 is CASSLGVEATDTQYF. CDR3 coding DNA: TGTGCCAGCAGTTTAGGGGTGGAAGCAACAGATACGCAGTATTTT.

The chain uses TRBV5-1 and TRBJ2-1; 12 bases match TRBD1. The V and J ends lost 3 bases and 8 bases, in that order; junction bases with no gene match: 6. Germline assignment: CDR1 SGHRS and CDR2 YFSETQ. The CDR3 is 15 residues long. The CDR3 protein is CASSWGQGAVDEQFF. The CDR3 nucleotides are TGCGCCAGCAGCTGGGGACAGGGGGCGGTGGATGAGCAGTTCTTC.

This clonotype was detected a few times. The chain carries TRBV5-6 and TRBJ2-7, with unresolved D. Germline V gene sequence: CDR1 SGHDT, CDR2 YYEEEE. This CDR3 spans 15 amino acids. Trimming stripped 3 bases from V and 1 base from J, with 14 bases between. The CDR3 sequence: CASSSLRLNSYEQYF. For the CDR3, the DNA is TGTGCCAGCAGCTCCCTAAGACTCAATTCCTACGAGCAGTACTTC.

V usage is TRBV30 and J usage is TRBJ1-2; tentative D call: TRBD1 (6 bases). With 4 bases removed from V and 4 bases from J, the gap between germline ends came to 7 bases. This CDR3 contains 11 residues. The germline CDR1 and CDR2 sequences are GTSNPN and SVGIG (reference sequence). CDR3 sequence: CAWNRVYGYTF. The CDR3 nucleotides are TGTGCCTGGAACAGGGTCTATGGCTACACCTTC.

This clonotype was picked up a small number of times. The chain recombines TRBV6-5 with TRBJ2-7; D unclear. Germline values: CDR1 MNHEY, CDR2 SVGAGI. CDR3 length: 13 residues. Trimming removed 4 bases at V and 0 bases at J, with 7 bases between. The CDR3 bases are TGTGCCAGCAGTTCGGTGGACTCCTACGAGCAGTACTTC. Protein: CASSSVDSYEQYF.

This rearrangement joins TRBV6-2 or TRBV6-3 to TRBJ2-1, with TRBD1 as a possible D gene (6 bases). Trimming cost V 7 bases and J 7 bases, with 20 bases left between them. This CDR3 is built from 15 residues. From germline, CDR1 is MNHEY and CDR2 SVGEGT. This CDR3 reads CASTLSLWGLNEQFF. In DNA, the CDR3 is TGTGCCAGCACTCTTTCTCTCTGGGGGCTAAATGAGCAGTTCTTC.

The V and J genes are TRBV12-3 or TRBV12-4 and TRBJ2-1; 12 bases match TRBD2. This CDR3 contains 16 residues. The junction had 10 bases not matched to a gene; V was cut back by 6 bases and J by 7 bases. The CDR3 loop is CASSPETSGRGNEQFF. CDR3 DNA sequence: TGTGCCAGCAGCCCCGAGACTAGCGGGAGAGGAAATGAGCAGTTCTTC.

By share, this clonotype counts as medium-sized. The J gene is TRBJ1-4, the V gene TRBV29-1; D might be TRBD1 (5 bases). The V and J ends lost 4 bases and 8 bases respectively, with 11 bases between them. Germline V gene sequence: CDR1 SQVTM, CDR2 ANQGSEA. The CDR3 loop spans 12 amino acids. The CDR3: CSVGGAGEKLFF. As DNA, the CDR3 is TGCAGCGTTGGGGGCGCGGGGGAAAAACTGTTTTTT.

The V gene is TRBV6-2 or TRBV6-3, the J gene TRBJ2-5, with D tentatively TRBD1 (6 bases). The V gene lost 2 bases and the J gene lost 4 bases, with 17 bases spanning the gap. This CDR3 is 16 amino acids long. Germline values: CDR1 MNHEY, CDR2 SVGEGT. The CDR3 loop reads CASSYPYGSGVETQYF. CDR3 nucleotides: TGTGCCAGCAGTTACCCCTATGGTTCAGGGGTAGAGACCCAGTACTTC.

This clonotype occurred a few times. V usage is TRBV6-5 and J usage is TRBJ1-2; no reliable D call. CDR3 length: 12 amino acids. Trimming pared 6 bases from V and 8 bases from J, leaving 13 bases between. In germline, CDR1 is MNHEY, CDR2 SVGAGI. Here the CDR3 reads CASRAPSGGYTF. As DNA, the CDR3 is TGTGCCAGCAGAGCCCCGTCGGGGGGCTACACCTTC.

This clonotype was picked up a small number of times. This rearrangement joins TRBV6-2 or TRBV6-3 to TRBJ1-2; the D is unclear. V dropped 4 bases and J dropped 8 bases, with 11 bases sitting between them. The CDR3 has 12 amino acids. Germline V gene sequence: CDR1 MNHEY, CDR2 SVGEGT. DNA of the CDR3: TGTGCCAGCAGTTCCGACGGTAGAGGCTACACCTTC. Translated, it gives CASSSDGRGYTF.

The chain uses TRBV6-6 and TRBJ1-1; the D gene is possibly TRBD1 (6 bases). CDR3 length: 16 residues. Germline V CDR1 and CDR2: MNHNY, SVGAGI (reference sequence). Trimming removed 8 bases from V and 6 bases from J, with 25 bases in between. The CDR3, as DNA: TGTGCCAGCTATTACACAGGGAGACTAACGTCTTCTGAAGCTTTCTTT. As protein: CASYYTGRLTSSEAFF.

This chain connects TRBV30 to TRBJ2-3; D may be TRBD1 (5 bases). V shed 3 bases and J shed 6 bases, with 10 bases lying between them. Germline CDR1 is GTSNPN and CDR2 is SVGIG (reference sequence). This CDR3 has 12 residues. The DNA for the CDR3 is TGTGCCTGGAGACCACCAGGGGATACGCAGTATTTT. Translating it yields CAWRPPGDTQYF.

This rearrangement joins TRBV5-1 to TRBJ1-6; possible D gene TRBD1, 6 bases. V gave up 4 bases and J gave up 14 bases, with 22 bases separating them. The CDR3 is made up of 15 amino acids. Looked up from germline, CDR1 is SGHRS and CDR2 is YFSETQ. CDR3: CASSRDNPLEGTLHF. The CDR3 region has the DNA TGCGCCAGCAGCCGGGACAACCCACTAGAAGGAACCCTCCACTTT.

The chain links TRBV19 to TRBJ1-5; D is ambiguous. The CDR3 covers 16 residues. Germline V gene lookup returns CDR1 LNHDA and CDR2 SQIVND (reference sequence). The ends were cut back, 6 bases at V and 0 bases at J, with 15 bases in the middle. The CDR3 loop is CASSSLRSISNQPQHF. The CDR3, as DNA: TGTGCCAGTAGCTCTCTTCGGAGTATTAGCAATCAGCCCCAGCATTTT.

The chain is built from TRBV6-5 and TRBJ2-7, with TRBD1 identical over 7 bases. The CDR3 has 15 residues. Trimming took 6 bases from V and 2 from J; bases not matched to a gene: 10. Germline V CDR1 and CDR2: MNHEY, SVGAGI. CDR3: CASSRGQTNPYEQYF. CDR3 nucleotides: TGTGCCAGCAGCAGGGGACAGACGAATCCCTACGAGCAGTACTTC.

This clonotype was detected only a few times. This chain connects TRBV5-6 to TRBJ2-7, with TRBD2 matching 8 bases. Germline trimming cut 4 bases from V and 0 bases from J; bases unmatched to any gene: 9. CDR1 and CDR2 from the germline V gene are SGHDT and YYEEEE. The CDR3 runs 16 residues. The CDR3 sequence: CASSLYSGKYSYEQYF. Written as DNA, the CDR3 is TGTGCCAGCAGCCTATATAGCGGGAAGTACTCCTACGAGCAGTACTTC.

The chain uses TRBV18 and TRBJ1-4, with D tentatively TRBD1 (5 bases). The V gene's germline CDR1 is KGHSH and CDR2 LQKENI. The ends were cut back, 3 bases at V and 0 bases at J, with 17 bases in the middle. This CDR3 has 18 amino acids. CDR3 sequence: CASSPPGQGYSTNEKLFF. CDR3 nucleotide sequence: TGTGCCAGCTCACCTCCGGGTCAGGGATATTCAACTAATGAAAAACTGTTTTTT.

In its sample, this clonotype ranks as medium-sized. This chain connects TRBV27 to TRBJ2-2; no reliable D call. The CDR3 extends over 13 amino acids. Germline V CDR1 and CDR2: MNHEY, SMNVEV (reference sequence). Trimming took off 2 bases at V and 5 bases at J, with 6 bases between the two ends. This chain's CDR3 is CASSLEATGELFF. CDR3 nucleotides: TGTGCCAGCAGTTTAGAAGCGACCGGGGAGCTGTTTTTT.

This clonotype is medium-sized (0.01 to 0.1%) within its sample. The chain uses TRBV29-1 and TRBJ2-7; D gene uncertain. The V end lost 5 bases, the J end lost 3 bases, and 8 bases lay between the germline ends. Germline CDR1 SQVTM, CDR2 ANQGSEA. CDR3 length: 11 residues. The CDR3 DNA reads as TGCAGCGTTCTGGCGAACTACGAGCAGTACTTC. Protein sequence: CSVLANYEQYF.

This clonotype is labeled medium-sized. The chain joins TRBV11-1 to TRBJ2-3; 8 positions agree with TRBD2. The length of the CDR3 is 15 residues. The ends lost 5 bases at V and 2 bases at J; junction bases unmatched: 6. Germline V gene data show CDR1 as SGHAT and CDR2 as FQDESV (reference sequence). CDR3 protein: CASSQLREVTDTQYF. As DNA, the CDR3 is TGTGCCAGCAGCCAGCTGCGGGAGGTCACAGATACGCAGTATTTT.

This clonotype is classed as medium-sized. This rearrangement joins TRBV11-1 to TRBJ2-1; a possible D gene is TRBD2 (5 bases). This CDR3 contains 12 residues. The V end lost 1 base, the J end lost 12 bases, and 10 bases lay between the germline ends. The germline CDR1 and CDR2 sequences are SGHAT and FQDESV (reference sequence). For the CDR3, the DNA is TGTGCCAGCAGCTTAGTTGGGAGCGGGCAGTTCTTC. This codes for CASSLVGSGQFF.

Judged by abundance, this clonotype is medium-sized. This rearrangement joins TRBV29-1 to TRBJ2-2, with 7 bases identical to TRBD1. J lost 4 bases, V lost 6 bases, and 8 bases had no gene match. This CDR3 spans 14 amino acids. Germline V gives CDR1 SQVTM, CDR2 ANQGSEA. The CDR3 DNA reads TGCAGCGTAGCCGACAGGGAAGGCACCGGGGAGCTGTTTTTT. It is translated as CSVADREGTGELFF.

This clonotype has a handful of counts. The chain is built from TRBV6-5 and TRBJ2-2; 12 nucleotides line up with TRBD2. Trimming cost V 2 bases and J 2 bases; bases outside gene matches: 6. Per germline, CDR1 MNHEY and CDR2 SVGAGI. The CDR3 contains 18 residues. The CDR3 protein is CASSYPSGGDSNTGELFF. Here the CDR3 DNA reads TGTGCCAGCAGTTACCCTAGCGGGGGGGACAGTAACACCGGGGAGCTGTTTTTT.

This clonotype is labeled as medium-sized. V and J are TRBV6-5 and TRBJ2-2, with D possibly being TRBD2 (6 bases). CDR3 size: 15 residues. V was cut by 2 bases and J by 2 bases, with 9 bases left in between. Germline lookup yields CDR1 MNHEY and CDR2 SVGAGI. The CDR3 spells CASSYLSGNTGELFF. In nucleotides, the CDR3 is TGTGCCAGCAGTTACCTTAGCGGAAACACCGGGGAGCTGTTTTTT.

This sequence joins TRBV15 and TRBJ2-7, with TRBD2 matching over 7 bases. Germline lookup yields CDR1 LNHNV and CDR2 YYDKDF (reference sequence). This CDR3 spans 15 amino acids. Germline trimming cut 5 bases from V and 1 base from J; bases unmatched to any gene: 8. CDR3 in DNA: TGTGCCACCAGCCTGTGGGCGGGAGTATCCTACGAGCAGTACTTC. Amino acid sequence: CATSLWAGVSYEQYF.

The chain recombines TRBV20-1 with TRBJ1-5; D is uncertain. Germline V gene lookup returns CDR1 DFQATT and CDR2 SNEGSKA (reference sequence). CDR3 length equals 13 residues. With 2 bases removed from V and 6 bases from J, the gap between germline ends came to 11 bases. CDR3 sequence reads: CSARREVGQPQHF. CDR3 DNA sequence: TGCAGTGCTAGACGGGAGGTTGGTCAGCCCCAGCATTTT.